This is a list of T cell receptor beta chains from one sample in a study of blood T cell repertoires in COVID-19. Assay: immunoSEQ multiplex PCR; the TCRdb copy retains only in-frame clones and omits some. The sample holds tens of thousands of clones, less than 95% seen once. Input material: peripheral blood. The receptors were sampled from a young man with COVID-19, enrolled during active disease. Each CDR3 is given with its conserved first and last residue. A D gene is named only where the DNA matches it firmly. Not every row has a clone size; where given, it reads once, few, many or a size class.

CDR3aa	CDR3nt	d_gene	j_gene	v_gene	abundance
CAISRPTFGQGGTGELFF	TGTGCCATCAGCCGCCCGACTTTTGGACAGGGTGGTACCGGGGAGCTGTTTTTT	TRBD1	TRBJ2-2	TRBV10-3	.
CASSLVEFRDRDGEQFF	TGTGCCAGCAGCTTGGTCGAATTCCGGGACAGGGATGGTGAGCAGTTCTTC	TRBD1	TRBJ2-1	TRBV5-6	.
CASSPTRNIQYF	TGTGCCAGCAGCCCAACAAGAAACATTCAGTACTTC	.	TRBJ2-4	TRBV11-1	.
CASSLGQEIQETQYF	TGTGCCAGCAGCTTGGGACAGGAGATTCAAGAGACCCAGTACTTC	TRBD1	TRBJ2-5	TRBV11-3	.
CASSFPGLAVWNTQYF	TGTGCCAGCAGCTTCCCGGGACTAGCGGTTTGGAATACGCAGTATTTT	TRBD2	TRBJ2-3	TRBV7-2	.
CASSEQGMSSYEQYF	TGTGCCAGCAGTGAACAGGGGATGTCGAGCTACGAGCAGTACTTC	.	TRBJ2-7	TRBV6-1	.
CASSFGTSGRSPQYF	TGTGCCAGCAGCTTCGGGACTAGCGGGAGGTCGCCGCAGTATTTT	TRBD2	TRBJ2-3	TRBV13	.
CASSLPRGQGREKLFF	TGTGCCAGTAGTCTACCGAGGGGACAGGGGAGGGAAAAACTGTTTTTT	TRBD1	TRBJ1-4	TRBV19	once
CASSVVPGGRYGYTF	TGTGCCAGCAGCGTAGTCCCAGGGGGCAGATATGGCTACACCTTC	TRBD1	TRBJ1-2	TRBV9	.
CSVSVETQYF	TGCAGCGTTTCCGTGGAGACCCAGTACTTC	.	TRBJ2-5	TRBV29-1	.
CASSQLLGQLYGYTF	TGCGCCAGCAGCCAGCTATTGGGACAGCTCTATGGCTACACCTTC	TRBD1	TRBJ1-2	TRBV4-3	.
CASSLALGRNQPQHF	TGTGCCAGCAGCTTGGCTTTGGGGAGGAATCAGCCCCAGCATTTT	.	TRBJ1-5	TRBV5-5	.
CASTSTGVNYNEQFF	TGTGCCAGTACCTCGACAGGGGTCAACTACAATGAGCAGTTCTTC	TRBD1	TRBJ2-1	TRBV19	.
CASSLARRAMNTEAFF	TGTGCCAGCAGCTTGGCCCGGAGAGCGATGAACACTGAAGCTTTCTTT	.	TRBJ1-1	TRBV5-6	.
CASSPRDTNTGELFF	TGTGCCAGCAGCCCTCGCGATACGAACACCGGGGAGCTGTTTTTT	.	TRBJ2-2	TRBV3-1/TRBV3-2	.
CASSYGRAGEEETQYF	TGTGCCAGCAGTTACGGTAGAGCAGGGGAAGAAGAGACCCAGTACTTC	.	TRBJ2-5	TRBV6-2/TRBV6-3	.
CASSRLGLRNTEAFF	TGCGCCAGCAGCCGACTTGGACTGAGGAACACTGAAGCTTTCTTT	.	TRBJ1-1	TRBV4-1	once
CASSQLGGSEAFF	TGCGCCAGCAGCCAACTTGGGGGGTCTGAAGCTTTCTTT	.	TRBJ1-1	TRBV4-3	.
CAISDMENQPQHF	TGTGCCATCAGTGACATGGAGAATCAGCCCCAGCATTTT	.	TRBJ1-5	TRBV10-3	.
CASSPRGGANTGELFF	TGTGCCAGCAGCCCTAGGGGCGGCGCGAACACCGGGGAGCTGTTTTTT	.	TRBJ2-2	TRBV7-3	.
CASSTRVGGAQRGRYF	TGTGCCAGCAGCACCCGTGTGGGGGGCGCGCAGCGGGGCCGGTACTTC	.	TRBJ2-7	TRBV7-8	.
CATTVRLQEGEQYF	TGTGCCACCACGGTGAGACTACAAGAAGGCGAGCAGTACTTC	.	TRBJ2-7	TRBV6-5	.
CASSPSYRGEQYF	TGTGCCAGCAGCCCCTCTTACAGGGGCGAGCAGTACTTC	TRBD1	TRBJ2-7	TRBV3-1/TRBV3-2	.
CASSGLHTDTQYF	TGTGCCAGCTCGGGACTCCACACAGATACGCAGTATTTT	.	TRBJ2-3	TRBV18	.
CASSQPGTVYEQYF	TGTGCCAGCAGCCAACCTGGGACAGTCTACGAGCAGTACTTC	TRBD1	TRBJ2-7	TRBV4-2	.
CASSTRTGITDTQYF	TGTGCCAGTAGTACAAGGACAGGGATCACAGATACGCAGTATTTT	TRBD1	TRBJ2-3	TRBV19	.
CASSIPSSYNEQFF	TGTGCCAGCAGCATTCCCAGCTCCTACAATGAGCAGTTCTTC	.	TRBJ2-1	TRBV5-4	.
CATSRDRGRGREAFF	TGTGCCACCAGCAGAGATCGTGGCAGGGGCAGGGAAGCTTTCTTT	.	TRBJ1-1	TRBV15	.